The clone carrying this T cell receptor beta chain was detected once. The antigen remains unidentified. Assay: immunoSEQ multiplex PCR; the TCRdb copy retains only in-frame clones and omits some. Here the sample spans 130,000 to 150,000 clones, more than 90% being singletons. This CDR3 has 17 amino acids. Germline V gene data show CDR1 as SEHNR and CDR2 as FQNEAQ (reference sequence). V was clipped by 1 base and J by 4 bases; unmatched bases: 12. This sample was included in a study of T cell responses to AZD1222 COVID-19 vaccine. Study-wide results and limits: Just 5 to 7 people given AZD1222 tested seropositive at baseline.

The origin of this receptor is an adult in good health. The material sequenced was peripheral blood, taken on day 0 of AZD1222 vaccination. The V call is TRBV7-9, the J call TRBJ1-2; 7 bases map to TRBD1. Written as DNA, the CDR3 is TGTGCCAGCAGCTTAGTGCCGGGACAGAGAGAGCCCTATGGCTACACCTTC. Protein sequence: CASSLVPGQREPYGYTF.